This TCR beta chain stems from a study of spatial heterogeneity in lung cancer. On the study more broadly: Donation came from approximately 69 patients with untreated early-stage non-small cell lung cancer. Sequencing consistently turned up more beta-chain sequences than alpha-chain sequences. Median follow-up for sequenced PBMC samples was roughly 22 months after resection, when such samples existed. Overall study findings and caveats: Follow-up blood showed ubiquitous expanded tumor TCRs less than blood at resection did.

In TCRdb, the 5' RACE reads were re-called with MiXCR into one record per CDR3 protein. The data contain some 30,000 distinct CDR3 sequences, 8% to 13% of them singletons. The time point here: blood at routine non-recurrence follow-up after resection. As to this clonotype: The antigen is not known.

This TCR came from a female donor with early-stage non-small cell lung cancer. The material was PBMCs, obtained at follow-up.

Here the CDR3 reads CAWSDGVTNEKLFF. The CDR3 coding sequence is TGTGCCTGGAGTGATGGGGTAACTAATGAAAAACTGTTTTTT. J is TRBJ1-4 and V is TRBV30; no clear D. CDR3 length: 14 residues. Germline V gene sequence: CDR1 GTSNPN, CDR2 SVGIG (reference sequence). The ends were cut back, 1 base at V and 1 base at J, with 7 bases in the middle.